This T cell receptor (beta chain) was found in a study of identical twins. This clonotype came up many times. The antigen is undetermined. General study findings and limits: Where out-of-frame alpha sequences were twin-shared, they showed excess low generation probability.

A template switching step contributed a universal primer site, while unique molecular identifiers were present in the cDNA. TCRdb used MiXCR to reprocess the 5' RACE reads, holding one entry per CDR3 protein. The sample shows 410,000 or so distinct CDR3 sequences, about 18% of them seen only once. This CDR3 has 15 amino acids. Trimming cost V 4 bases and J 1 base; bases outside gene matches: 2. V gene TRBV12-3 or TRBV12-4 combines with J gene TRBJ2-3; TRBD2 matches 10 bases. Sequencing was done on a sample of naive T cells sorted from blood. The clonotype comes from a man in his fifties or sixties in good health. CDR3 loop: CASSSSGGGTDTQYF. CDR3 nucleotides: TGTGCCAGCAGTTCTAGCGGGGGTGGCACAGATACGCAGTATTTT.